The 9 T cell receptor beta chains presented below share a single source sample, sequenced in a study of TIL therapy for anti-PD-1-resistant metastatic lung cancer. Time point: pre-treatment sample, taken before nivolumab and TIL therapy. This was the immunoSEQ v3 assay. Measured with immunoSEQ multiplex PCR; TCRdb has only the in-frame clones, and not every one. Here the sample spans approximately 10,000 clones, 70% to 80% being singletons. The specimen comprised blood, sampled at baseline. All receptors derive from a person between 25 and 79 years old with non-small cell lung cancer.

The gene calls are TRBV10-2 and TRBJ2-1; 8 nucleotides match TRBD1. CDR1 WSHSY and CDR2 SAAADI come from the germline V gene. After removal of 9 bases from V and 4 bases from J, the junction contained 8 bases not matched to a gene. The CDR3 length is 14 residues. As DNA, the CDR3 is TGCGCCAGTCGGACAGGGATCCCTTACAATGAGCAGTTCTTC. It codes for CASRTGIPYNEQFF.

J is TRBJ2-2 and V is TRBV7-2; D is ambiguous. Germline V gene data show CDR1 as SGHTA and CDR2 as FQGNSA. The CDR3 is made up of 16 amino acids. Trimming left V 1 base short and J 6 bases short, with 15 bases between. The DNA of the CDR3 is TGTGCCAGCAGCTTAGGGGCTAGTGGGTGGGCCGGGGAGCTGTTTTTT. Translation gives CASSLGASGWAGELFF.

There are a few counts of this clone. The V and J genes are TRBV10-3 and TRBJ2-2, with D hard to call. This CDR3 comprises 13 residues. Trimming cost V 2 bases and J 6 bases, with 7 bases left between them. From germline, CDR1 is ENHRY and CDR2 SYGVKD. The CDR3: CAISEINPGELFF. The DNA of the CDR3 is TGTGCCATCAGTGAGATAAACCCCGGGGAGCTGTTTTTT.

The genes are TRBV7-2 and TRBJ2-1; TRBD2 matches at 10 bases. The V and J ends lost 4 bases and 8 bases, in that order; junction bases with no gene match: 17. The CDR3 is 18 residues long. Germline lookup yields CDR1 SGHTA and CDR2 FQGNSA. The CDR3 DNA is TGTGCCAGCAGCTCTCGCGGAGCGGGAGGGGGGACCCAAGATGAGCAGTTCTTC. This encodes CASSSRGAGGGTQDEQFF.

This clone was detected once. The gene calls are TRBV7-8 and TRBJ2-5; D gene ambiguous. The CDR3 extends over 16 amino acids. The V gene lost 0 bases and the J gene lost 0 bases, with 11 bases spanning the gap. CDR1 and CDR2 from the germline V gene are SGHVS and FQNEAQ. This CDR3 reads CASSLAPLGNQETQYF. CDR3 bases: TGTGCCAGCAGCTTAGCCCCCCTGGGTAACCAAGAGACCCAGTACTTC.

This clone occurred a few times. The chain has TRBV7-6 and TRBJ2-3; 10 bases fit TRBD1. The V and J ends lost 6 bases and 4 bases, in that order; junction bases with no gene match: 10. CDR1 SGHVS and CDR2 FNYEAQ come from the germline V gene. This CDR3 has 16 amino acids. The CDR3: CASRRTGTGVSDTQYF. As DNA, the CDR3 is TGTGCCAGCAGAAGGACCGGGACAGGGGTTTCAGATACGCAGTATTTT.

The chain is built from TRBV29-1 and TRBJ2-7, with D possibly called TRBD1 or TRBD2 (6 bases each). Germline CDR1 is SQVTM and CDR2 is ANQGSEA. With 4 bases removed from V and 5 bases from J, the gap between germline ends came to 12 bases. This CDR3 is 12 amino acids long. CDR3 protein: CSVVQGGNEQYF. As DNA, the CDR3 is TGCAGCGTTGTTCAAGGGGGGAACGAGCAGTACTTC.

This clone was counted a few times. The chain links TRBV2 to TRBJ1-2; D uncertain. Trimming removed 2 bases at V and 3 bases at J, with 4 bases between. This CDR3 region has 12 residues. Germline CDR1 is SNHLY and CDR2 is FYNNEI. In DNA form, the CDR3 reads TGTGCCAGCAGTGAACAGGACTATGGCTACACCTTC. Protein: CASSEQDYGYTF.

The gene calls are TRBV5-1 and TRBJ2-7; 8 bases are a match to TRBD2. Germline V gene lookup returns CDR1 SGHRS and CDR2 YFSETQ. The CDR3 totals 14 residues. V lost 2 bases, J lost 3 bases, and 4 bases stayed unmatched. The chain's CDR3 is CASSFSGIYYEQYF. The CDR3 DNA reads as TGCGCCAGCAGCTTTAGCGGGATATACTACGAGCAGTACTTC. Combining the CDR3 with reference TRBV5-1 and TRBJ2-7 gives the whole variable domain KAGVTQTPRYLIKTRGQQVTLSCSPISGHRSVSWYQQTPGQGLQFLFEYFSETQRNKGNFPGRFSGRQFSNSRSEMNVSTLELGDSALYLCASSFSGIYYEQYFGPGTRLTVT.